These 27 T cell receptor beta chains share one sample of origin, sequenced in a study of early T cells in non-severe SARS-CoV-2 infection. In TCRdb, the 5' RACE reads were re-called with MiXCR into one record per CDR3 protein. The sample lists about 58,000 distinct CDR3 sequences, around 11% occurring once. The material sequenced was whole blood. The receptor set was obtained from an adult who was a healthcare worker with PCR-confirmed SARS-CoV-2 infection or an uninfected control (not recorded which).

Many counts were recorded for this clonotype. The chain links TRBV7-8 to TRBJ2-1, with TRBD2 as a possible D gene (6 bases). Germline V gives CDR1 SGHVS, CDR2 FQNEAQ. V lost 6 bases and J 9 bases, leaving 9 bases between the germline ends. The CDR3 sequence is 11 residues long. The CDR3 spells CASSLGGEQFF. The CDR3 DNA reads as TGTGCCAGCAGTTTGGGGGGTGAGCAGTTCTTC.

At least ten counts were recorded for this clonotype. The V and J genes are TRBV28 and TRBJ2-7; possibly TRBD1 for D (7 bases). CDR1 is MDHEN and CDR2 is SYDVKM in the germline V gene. The CDR3 runs 15 residues. With 3 bases removed from V and 2 bases from J, the gap between germline ends came to 14 bases. The CDR3 region is CASSFSQGRTYEQYF. The CDR3 nucleotides are TGTGCCAGCAGTTTTTCACAGGGGAGGACCTACGAGCAGTACTTC.

This clonotype was picked up many times. Mismatch with germline at one junction end may stem from a read error. The rearrangement joins TRBV20-1 to TRBJ1-2; 9 bases align to TRBD1. This CDR3 comprises 15 residues. From germline, CDR1 is DFQATT and CDR2 SNEGSKA (reference sequence). The CDR3 DNA follows: TGCAGTGCTAAGACGAACAGGGGGCCTAACCATGGCTACACCTTC. Its protein is CSAKTNRGPNHGYTF.

This clonotype showed up many times. V usage is TRBV7-6 and J usage is TRBJ2-5; D ambiguous. Trimming took 5 bases from V and 2 from J, leaving 3 bases between them. The CDR3 totals 11 residues. CDR1 and CDR2 from the germline V gene are SGHVS and FNYEAQ. The CDR3 nucleotides are TGTGCCAGCAGCGTTCAAGAGACCCAGTACTTC. The encoded protein is CASSVQETQYF.

This clonotype was seen a handful of times. V is TRBV20-1 and J is TRBJ2-7; D is unclear. CDR3 length: 10 amino acids. Trimming shortened V by 7 bases and J by 3 bases, and 7 bases separated the two germline ends. Germline assignment: CDR1 DFQATT and CDR2 SNEGSKA (reference sequence). CDR3 nucleotides: TGCAGTGGTGGGAACTACGAGCAGTACTTC. This gives the protein CSGGNYEQYF.

The sample holds many counts of this clonotype. V and J are TRBV28 and TRBJ2-1; D not certain. The CDR3 is 13 amino acids. V was shortened by 2 bases and J by 5 bases, with 7 bases between the two germline ends. The germline CDR1 and CDR2 sequences are MDHEN and SYDVKM. The CDR3 sequence is CASSLTFHNEQFF. As DNA, the CDR3 is TGTGCCAGCAGTTTAACATTTCACAATGAGCAGTTCTTC.

The chain recombines TRBV7-3 with TRBJ2-1; 8 nucleotides match TRBD2. V lost 8 bases to trimming and J lost 4 bases; unmatched junction nucleotides: 4. Germline-derived CDR1 and CDR2 are SGHTA and FQGTGA. This CDR3 comprises 13 residues. The CDR3 reads CASGLAAYNEQFF. CDR3 nucleotide sequence: TGTGCCAGCGGACTAGCAGCATACAATGAGCAGTTCTTC. Combining the CDR3 with reference TRBV7-3 and TRBJ2-1 gives the whole variable domain GAGVSQTPSNKVTEKGKYVELRCDPISGHTALYWYRQSLGQGPEFLIYFQGTGAADDSGLPNDRFFAVRPEGSVSTLKIQRTERGDSAVYLCASGLAAYNEQFFGPGTRLTVL.

This clonotype was detected a few times. The chain employs TRBV7-2 and TRBJ2-2; TRBD2 might be the D (6 bases). V was pared by 4 bases and J by 6 bases, with 12 bases between. The CDR3 is made up of 14 amino acids. Germline CDR1 SGHTA, CDR2 FQGNSA. The CDR3: CASSYKAGPGELFF. As DNA, the CDR3 is TGTGCCAGCAGCTATAAAGCGGGCCCCGGGGAGCTGTTTTTT.

This clonotype was found a few times. The V call is TRBV9, the J call TRBJ2-5; TRBD2 agrees at 10 bases. This CDR3 has 17 amino acids. Germline V gene sequence: CDR1 SGDLS, CDR2 YYNGEE. Germline trimming cut 0 bases from V and 5 bases from J; bases unmatched to any gene: 10. CDR3 loop: CASSVGASGSLGETQYF. The CDR3, as DNA: TGTGCCAGCAGCGTAGGGGCTAGCGGGAGTTTGGGGGAGACCCAGTACTTC.

The rearrangement uses TRBV7-2 and TRBJ2-1; D unclear. Germline-derived CDR1 and CDR2 are SGHTA and FQGNSA. The CDR3 covers 12 residues. The V gene lost 6 bases and the J gene lost 6 bases, with 9 bases spanning the gap. The CDR3 is CASSRAGNEQFF. CDR3 nucleotide sequence: TGTGCCAGCAGTCGCGCTGGCAATGAGCAGTTCTTC.

The chain links TRBV12-3 or TRBV12-4 to TRBJ1-1, with 10 bases matching TRBD1. With V trimmed by 5 bases and J by 10 bases, 7 bases remained unmatched. This CDR3 spans 13 amino acids. The CDR3 bases are TGTGCCAGCAGTCGGGACAGGGGAGGGGGAGCTTTCTTT. Encoded protein: CASSRDRGGGAFF.

The sample holds a few counts of this clonotype. Written as DNA, the CDR3 is TGCGCCAGCAGCTTGGGAGCAGGGAAGCTCTACGAGCAGTACTTC. It encodes CASSLGAGKLYEQYF. The gene calls are TRBV5-1 and TRBJ2-7, with TRBD1 as a possible D gene (5 bases). There are 15 residues in the CDR3. V was cut by 0 bases and J by 3 bases, with 13 bases left in between. The germline V gene has CDR1 SGHRS and CDR2 YFSETQ.

CDR3 protein: CASSPQGTGTGGNSPLHF. In DNA, the CDR3 is TGTGCCAGCAGCCCCCAGGGCACCGGGACAGGGGGTAATTCACCCCTCCACTTT. The V call is TRBV7-9, the J call TRBJ1-6; TRBD1 agrees at 11 bases. Per germline, CDR1 SEHNR and CDR2 FQNEAQ (reference sequence). This CDR3 has 18 residues. Trimming removed 5 bases from V and 6 bases from J; junction bases left unmatched: 12.

This clonotype was counted only a few times. This chain joins TRBV28 and TRBJ2-2, with TRBD1 as a possible D gene (6 bases). V gave up 5 bases and J gave up 0 bases, with 19 bases separating them. This CDR3 spans 18 amino acids. Germline lookup yields CDR1 MDHEN and CDR2 SYDVKM. The CDR3 loop reads CASSTPSGARSNTGELFF. In DNA form, the CDR3 reads TGTGCCAGCAGTACCCCATCAGGGGCCCGTTCGAACACCGGGGAGCTGTTTTTT.

The chain couples TRBV11-1 to TRBJ2-1, with 9 bases identical to TRBD2. Germline assignment: CDR1 SGHAT and CDR2 FQDESV (reference sequence). The CDR3 is 13 residues long. The V and J ends lost 2 bases and 9 bases, in that order; junction bases with no gene match: 2. The CDR3 here is CASSLRLAAEQFF. In DNA form, the CDR3 reads TGTGCCAGCAGCTTAAGACTAGCGGCTGAGCAGTTCTTC.

This clonotype was observed a few times. V and J are TRBV5-8 and TRBJ2-3, with D perhaps assigned TRBD1 or TRBD2 (5 bases each). Germline V gene sequence: CDR1 SGHTS, CDR2 YDEGEE. Trimming took off 0 bases at V and 8 bases at J, with 10 bases between the two ends. The CDR3 spans 13 residues. CDR3 residues: CASSLGYGTTQYF. The CDR3, as DNA: TGTGCCAGCAGCTTGGGGTACGGGACTACGCAGTATTTT.

This chain connects TRBV29-1 to TRBJ2-3; D assignment may be TRBD1 or TRBD2 (6 bases each). Germline values: CDR1 SQVTM, CDR2 ANQGSEA. This CDR3 region has 11 residues. V was clipped by 7 bases and J by 10 bases, with 15 bases between them. The CDR3 region has the DNA TGCAGCGGGGACTCAGGGGATCCGCAGTATTTT. It specifies CSGDSGDPQYF.

This clonotype appeared a few times. The J gene is TRBJ2-2, the V gene TRBV24-1; perhaps TRBD1 as D (5 bases). V lost 8 bases, J lost 0 bases, and 6 bases lay in between. Looked up from germline, CDR1 is KGHDR and CDR2 is SFDVKD. The length of the CDR3 is 13 residues. The CDR3 DNA reads as TGTGCCACCAAGGGGACGAACACCGGGGAGCTGTTTTTT. Translated, it gives CATKGTNTGELFF.

This clonotype showed up many times. This rearrangement joins TRBV30 to TRBJ2-7; D is unclear. In germline, CDR1 is GTSNPN, CDR2 SVGIG (reference sequence). V lost 2 bases and J lost 7, with 9 bases in between. CDR3 length: 11 residues. The CDR3 here is CAWSRLREQYF. As DNA, the CDR3 is TGTGCCTGGAGTCGGCTTCGAGAGCAGTACTTC.

This clonotype was seen a few times. The chain's CDR3 is CASILGGSTEAFF. The CDR3 DNA follows: TGTGCCAGCATTTTAGGGGGAAGCACTGAAGCTTTCTTT. This chain connects TRBV6-2 or TRBV6-3 to TRBJ1-1; D is possibly TRBD1 (6 bases). Between the trimmed V and J ends, which lost 7 bases and 4 bases, there was a span of 13 bases. CDR1 is MNHEY, CDR2 SVGEGT, per germline. The CDR3 extends over 13 amino acids.

This chain joins TRBV20-1 and TRBJ2-3, with D tentatively TRBD1 (6 bases). Trimming pared 4 bases from V and 0 bases from J, leaving 14 bases between. Germline V gives CDR1 DFQATT, CDR2 SNEGSKA (reference sequence). The CDR3 covers 15 residues. The CDR3: CSATDNRVSTDTQYF. CDR3 bases: TGCAGTGCTACAGACAACAGGGTTAGCACAGATACGCAGTATTTT.

This clonotype was seen ten or more times. The V call is TRBV5-1, the J call TRBJ2-1; tentatively, D is TRBD1 (6 bases). The CDR3 has 16 amino acids. Looked up from germline, CDR1 is SGHRS and CDR2 is YFSETQ. V was pared by 4 bases and J by 1 base, with 15 bases between. CDR3 sequence reads: CASSLLPGASYNEQFF. CDR3 DNA sequence: TGCGCCAGCAGCCTCCTTCCAGGGGCGTCCTACAATGAGCAGTTCTTC.

The rearrangement links TRBV24-1 to TRBJ2-1; 7 nucleotides match TRBD2. Germline CDR1 KGHDR, CDR2 SFDVKD. There are 15 residues in the CDR3. The J segment lost 4 bases and the V segment lost 3 bases, leaving 5 bases of the junction unmatched. CDR3 amino acids: CATSDQRGPYNEQFF. The CDR3 coding sequence is TGTGCCACCAGTGATCAGCGGGGCCCATACAATGAGCAGTTCTTC.

J is TRBJ2-1 and V is TRBV5-1; D gene uncertain. This CDR3 spans 15 amino acids. V was pared by 4 bases and J by 3 bases, with 14 bases between. Looked up from germline, CDR1 is SGHRS and CDR2 is YFSETQ. CDR3 nucleotides: TGCGCCAGCAGCGAGAAAATAGACATCTACAATGAGCAGTTCTTC. Translated: CASSEKIDIYNEQFF.

This clonotype appeared many times. The chain has TRBV7-3 and TRBJ1-2; no firm D call. Germline assignment: CDR1 SGHTA and CDR2 FQGTGA. The ends were cut back, 4 bases at V and 2 bases at J, with 11 bases in the middle. CDR3 length equals 14 residues. CDR3 amino acids: CASSSTGPNYGYTF. The CDR3, as DNA: TGTGCCAGCAGCTCTACTGGACCCAACTATGGCTACACCTTC.

This clonotype was detected many times. The chain couples TRBV7-2 to TRBJ2-2, with 8 bases matching TRBD1. The germline gives CDR1 SGHTA, CDR2 FQGNSA. The CDR3 length is 17 residues. The V gene end was trimmed by 5 bases and the J gene end by 5 bases; junction bases not matched to a gene: 13. CDR3: CASSLPGRGRRTGELFF. The CDR3 DNA is TGTGCCAGCAGCCTTCCAGGCAGGGGGCGAAGGACCGGGGAGCTGTTTTTT.

This clonotype was counted ten times or more. The CDR3 DNA is TGCGCCAGCAGCAGTGGCAGGACGGGGGCGAACACCGGGGAGCTGTTTTTT. Amino acids: CASSSGRTGANTGELFF. J is TRBJ2-2 and V is TRBV5-1, with a weak D call TRBD2 (6 bases). CDR1 and CDR2 (germline): SGHRS, YFSETQ. The CDR3 is 17 residues long. Deletions cut 4 bases from V and 0 bases from J, with 16 bases between.